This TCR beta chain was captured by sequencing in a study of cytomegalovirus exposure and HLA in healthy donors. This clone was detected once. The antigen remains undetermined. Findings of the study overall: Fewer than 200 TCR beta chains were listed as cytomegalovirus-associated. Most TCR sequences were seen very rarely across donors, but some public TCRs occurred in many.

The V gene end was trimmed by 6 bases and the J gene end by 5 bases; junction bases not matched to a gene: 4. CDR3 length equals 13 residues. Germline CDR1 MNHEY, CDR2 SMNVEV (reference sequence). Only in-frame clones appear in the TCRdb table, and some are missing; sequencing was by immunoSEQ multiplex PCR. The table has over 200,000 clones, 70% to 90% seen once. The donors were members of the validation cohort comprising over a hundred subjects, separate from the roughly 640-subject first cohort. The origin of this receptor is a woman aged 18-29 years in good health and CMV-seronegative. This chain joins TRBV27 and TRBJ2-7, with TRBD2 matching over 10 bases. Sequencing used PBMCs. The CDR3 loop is CASSPGTSDEQYF. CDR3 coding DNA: TGTGCCAGCAGCCCCGGGACTAGCGACGAGCAGTACTTC.